The subject of this entry is one T cell receptor (beta chain). Its antigen is not identified. This entry comes from a study of cytomegalovirus exposure and HLA in healthy donors. Vbeta (60) and Jbeta (13) primers were used in the PCR. Here immunoSEQ multiplex PCR was the method, and the copy in TCRdb shows in-frame clones only, minus some. The sample lists 150,000 to 200,000 clones, roughly 78% occurring once. Findings and caveats of the study: TRBV6-2, TRBV6-3 and other indistinguishable V segments were excluded. Rare TCR sequences dominated, though some public TCRs recurred in many donors. Later genetic work tied a missense DCLRE1C variant to beta-chain V and J trimming.

The CDR3 contains 15 residues. Germline CDR1 is SGHDT and CDR2 is YYEEEE. Trimming took off 0 bases at V and 2 bases at J, with 11 bases between the two ends. The clonotype was recovered from a woman aged 50 to 60 in good health and CMV-seropositive. V usage is TRBV5-6 and J usage is TRBJ2-5, with D uncertain. Sequenced material: PBMCs. CDR3 region: CASSLGWARQETQYF. In nucleotides, the CDR3 is TGTGCCAGCAGCTTGGGCTGGGCCCGACAAGAGACCCAGTACTTC.